This is a list of T cell receptor beta chains from one sample in a study of T-cell reconstitution after alpha-beta-depleted transplantation in children. TCRdb re-analysed the PCR reads in MiXCR, keeping a single row per CDR3 protein. The data show about 980,000 distinct CDR3 sequences, with about 30% seen just once and roughly 31% held by the top ten. This specimen consisted of PBMCs, mostly from graft donor cells, obtained 360 days after TCRalphabeta/CD19-depleted stem cell transplant. These receptors were taken from a boy younger than two who had a stem cell transplant for SCID, so the T cells may come from the graft donor. CDR3s leave out the opening cysteine and the closing phenylalanine or tryptophan. Fields, in order: J gene, V gene, CDR3 protein.

J: TRBJ2-4
V: TRBV6-4
CDR3: ASSDSERRAKNIQY

J: TRBJ2-5
V: TRBV6-1
CDR3: ASRKTSGGYETQY

J: TRBJ1-2
V: TRBV30
CDR3: AWSPLLQDSYGYT

J: TRBJ2-2
V: TRBV12-3/TRBV12-4
CDR3: ASSPDSTNTGELF

J: TRBJ1-1
V: TRBV20-1
CDR3: SAVTNRDTEAF

J: TRBJ1-1
V: TRBV29-1
CDR3: SVDGRMNTEAF

J: TRBJ1-1
V: TRBV7-1
CDR3: AIGSPLVGAEAF

J: TRBJ1-4
V: TRBV5-4
CDR3: ASSLAKVADRSNEKLF

J: TRBJ2-5
V: TRBV20-1
CDR3: SARDHFSGEMETQY

J: TRBJ2-3
V: TRBV20-1
CDR3: SGAPYDTQY

J: TRBJ1-6
V: TRBV5-1
CDR3: ASSLEPGASPLH

J: TRBJ2-1
V: TRBV11-2
CDR3: ASSSTSGTGNNEQF

J: TRBJ2-7
V: TRBV28
CDR3: ASSTPGTGGYEQY

J: TRBJ2-2
V: TRBV20-1
CDR3: SARKQGRTGELF

J: TRBJ2-5
V: TRBV20-1
CDR3: SASNSGVLQETQY

J: TRBJ1-5
V: TRBV2
CDR3: ASGTLGRQGRNQPQH

J: TRBJ1-1
V: TRBV12-3/TRBV12-4
CDR3: ASREQGLAEAF

J: TRBJ2-5
V: TRBV5-1
CDR3: ASSFPDLTETQY

J: TRBJ2-3
V: TRBV12-3/TRBV12-4
CDR3: ASSFSGLARHTQY

J: TRBJ2-5
V: TRBV6-1
CDR3: ASNHVESQETQY

J: TRBJ2-7
V: TRBV7-9
CDR3: ASSRDRGGSQRYEQY

J: TRBJ2-3
V: TRBV5-1
CDR3: ASSDRGLRTDTQY

J: TRBJ1-3
V: TRBV15
CDR3: ATSRDFPGSGNTIY

J: TRBJ1-1
V: TRBV5-1
CDR3: ASSSRGVVTTEAF

J: TRBJ1-3
V: TRBV7-9
CDR3: ASSLNRLYSGNTIY

J: TRBJ1-4
V: TRBV12-3/TRBV12-4
CDR3: ASSLARGDGNEKLF

J: TRBJ2-3
V: TRBV20-1
CDR3: SAPRWAGGFTDTQY

J: TRBJ2-3
V: TRBV18
CDR3: ASSPWVGAMGGTDTQY

J: TRBJ1-1
V: TRBV29-1
CDR3: SRAGQDTEAF

J: TRBJ2-3
V: TRBV7-3
CDR3: ASSLGLAVPTDTQY

J: TRBJ1-5
V: TRBV20-1
CDR3: SGRGRGRNQPQH

J: TRBJ1-5
V: TRBV12-3/TRBV12-4
CDR3: ASRTGRSNQPQH

J: TRBJ2-7
V: TRBV2
CDR3: ASSVYGFDEQY

J: TRBJ1-1
V: TRBV6-5
CDR3: ASSYGGRGAF

J: TRBJ2-3
V: TRBV7-2
CDR3: ASSPRGRGSGYVRQY

J: TRBJ1-6
V: TRBV4-3
CDR3: ASSQEGAGFSYNSPLH

J: TRBJ1-4
V: TRBV20-1
CDR3: SAFGEKLF

J: TRBJ2-3
V: TRBV20-1
CDR3: SAREQGAWDTQY

J: TRBJ2-1
V: TRBV18
CDR3: ASSPFGRTQGDEQF

J: TRBJ1-1
V: TRBV4-1
CDR3: ASSRKSIRDPRGTEAF

J: TRBJ2-4
V: TRBV12-3/TRBV12-4
CDR3: ASGDPAKNIQY

J: TRBJ2-5
V: TRBV20-1
CDR3: SSRGQETQY

J: TRBJ2-4
V: TRBV6-5
CDR3: ASSSYRQGAAKNIQY

J: TRBJ2-5
V: TRBV2
CDR3: ASTVRDHETQY

J: TRBJ1-5
V: TRBV19
CDR3: ASNPGTAGNQPQH